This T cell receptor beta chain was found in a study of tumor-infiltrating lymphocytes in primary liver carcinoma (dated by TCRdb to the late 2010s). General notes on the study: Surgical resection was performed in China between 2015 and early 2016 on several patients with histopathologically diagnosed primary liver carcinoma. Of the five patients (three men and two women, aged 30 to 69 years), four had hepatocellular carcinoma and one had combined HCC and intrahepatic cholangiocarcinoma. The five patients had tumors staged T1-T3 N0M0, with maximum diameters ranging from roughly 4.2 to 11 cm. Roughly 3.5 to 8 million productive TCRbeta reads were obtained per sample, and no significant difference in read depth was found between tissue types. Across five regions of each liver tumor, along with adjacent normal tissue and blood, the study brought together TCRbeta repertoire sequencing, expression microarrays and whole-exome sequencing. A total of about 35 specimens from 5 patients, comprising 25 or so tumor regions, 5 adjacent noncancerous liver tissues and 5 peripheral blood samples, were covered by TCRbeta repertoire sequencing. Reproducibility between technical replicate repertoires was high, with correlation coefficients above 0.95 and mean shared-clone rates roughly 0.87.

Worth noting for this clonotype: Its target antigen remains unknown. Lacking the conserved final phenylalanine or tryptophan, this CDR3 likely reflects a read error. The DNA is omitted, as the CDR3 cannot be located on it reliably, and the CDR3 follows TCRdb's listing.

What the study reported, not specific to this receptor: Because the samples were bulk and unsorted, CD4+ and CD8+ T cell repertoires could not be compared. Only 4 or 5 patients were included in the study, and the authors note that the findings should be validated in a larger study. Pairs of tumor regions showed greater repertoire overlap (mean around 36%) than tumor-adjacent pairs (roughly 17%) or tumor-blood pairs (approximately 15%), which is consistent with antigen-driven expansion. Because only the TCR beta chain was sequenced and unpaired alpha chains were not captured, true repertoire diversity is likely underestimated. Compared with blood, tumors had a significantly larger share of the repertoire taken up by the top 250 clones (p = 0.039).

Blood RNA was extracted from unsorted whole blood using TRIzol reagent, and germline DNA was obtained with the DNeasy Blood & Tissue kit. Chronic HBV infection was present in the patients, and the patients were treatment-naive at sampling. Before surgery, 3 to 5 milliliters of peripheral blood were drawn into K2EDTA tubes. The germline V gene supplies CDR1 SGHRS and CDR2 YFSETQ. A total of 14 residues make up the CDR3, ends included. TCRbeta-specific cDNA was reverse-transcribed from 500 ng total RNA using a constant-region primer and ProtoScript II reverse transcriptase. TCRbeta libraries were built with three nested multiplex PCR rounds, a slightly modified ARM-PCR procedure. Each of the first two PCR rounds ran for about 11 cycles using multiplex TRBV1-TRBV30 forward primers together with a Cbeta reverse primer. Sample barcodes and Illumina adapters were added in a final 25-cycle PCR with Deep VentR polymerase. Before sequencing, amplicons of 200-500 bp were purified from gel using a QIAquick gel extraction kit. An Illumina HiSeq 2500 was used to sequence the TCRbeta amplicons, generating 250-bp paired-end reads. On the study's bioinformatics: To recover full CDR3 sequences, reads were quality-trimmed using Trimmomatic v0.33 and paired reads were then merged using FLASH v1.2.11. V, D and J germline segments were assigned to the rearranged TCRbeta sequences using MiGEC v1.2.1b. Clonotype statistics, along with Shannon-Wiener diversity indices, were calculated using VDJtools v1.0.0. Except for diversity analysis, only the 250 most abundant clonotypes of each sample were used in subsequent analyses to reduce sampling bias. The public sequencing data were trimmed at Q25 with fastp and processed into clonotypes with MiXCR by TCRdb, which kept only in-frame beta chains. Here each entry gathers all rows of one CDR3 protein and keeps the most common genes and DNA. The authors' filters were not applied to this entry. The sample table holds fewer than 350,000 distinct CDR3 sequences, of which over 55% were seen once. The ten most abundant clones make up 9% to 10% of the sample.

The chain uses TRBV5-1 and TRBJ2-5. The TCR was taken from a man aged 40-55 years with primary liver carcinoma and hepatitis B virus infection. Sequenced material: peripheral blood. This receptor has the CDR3 CASTLSWARETQNL.